This entry lists 21 T cell receptor beta chains sequenced from one sample in a study of T-cell reconstitution after alpha-beta-depleted transplantation in children. Using unique molecular identifiers, the investigators prepared the TCRbeta library. Using its own MiXCR run on the PCR reads, TCRdb lists one record per CDR3 protein. The sample has about 240,000 distinct CDR3 sequences, around 12% seen once; the top ten hold about 2.4%. The sample here was PBMCs from the stem cell graft donor, taken from the stem cell graft. These receptors were collected from a human donor who donated a stem cell graft to a child with acute lymphoblastic leukemia.

This clonotype was seen many times. The chain uses TRBV6-1 and TRBJ2-3; 7 nucleotides line up with TRBD2. The germline V gene has CDR1 MNHNS and CDR2 SASEGT. There are 15 residues in the CDR3. V trimming: 5 bases; J trimming: 1 base; junction bases outside the gene matches: 6. As DNA, the CDR3 is TGTGCCAGCAGTCCGTATCGGGGGGGCACAGATACGCAGTATTTT. Translation: CASSPYRGGTDTQYF.

This clonotype was detected ten times or more. V usage is TRBV5-1 and J usage is TRBJ1-1, with TRBD1 matching 9 bases. Unmatched junction bases numbered 19, after V lost 4 bases and J lost 0 bases. CDR1 is SGHRS, CDR2 YFSETQ, per germline. The CDR3 contains 20 residues. Here the CDR3 DNA reads TGCGCCAGCAGCACCTCACTGACAGGGGGGAACCTTCAAATGAACACTGAAGCTTTCTTT. This gives the protein CASSTSLTGGNLQMNTEAFF.

This clonotype was recorded at least ten times. The chain employs TRBV12-3 or TRBV12-4 and TRBJ2-6; unclear D gene. This CDR3 spans 14 amino acids. Trimming pared 5 bases from V and 2 bases from J, leaving 7 bases between. Written as DNA, the CDR3 is TGTGCCAGCAGTCCCCCCCCTGGGGCCAACGTCCTGACTTTC. Protein sequence: CASSPPPGANVLTF.

As regards this clonotype: A much larger clone is a single base away; this may be a read error. V and J are TRBV10-3 and TRBJ1-2; D uncertain. V was cut by 0 bases and J by 6 bases, with 14 bases left in between. The CDR3 sequence is 15 residues long. Germline values: CDR1 ENHRY, CDR2 SYGVKD. The CDR3 reads CAISESKGSRHGYTF. The CDR3 nucleotides read TGTGCCATCAGTGAGTCAAAGGGTTCCCGCCATGGCTACACCTTC.

This clonotype was recorded many times. The chain is built from TRBV28 and TRBJ1-1; D call uncertain. V was trimmed by 7 bases and J by 1 base, leaving 7 bases between them. Per the germline V gene, CDR1 is MDHEN and CDR2 is SYDVKM. CDR3 size: 12 residues. CDR3 amino acids: CASIFANTEAFF. The CDR3, as DNA: TGTGCCAGCATCTTCGCGAACACTGAAGCTTTCTTT.

At least ten counts were recorded for this clonotype. The chain recombines TRBV6-5 with TRBJ2-1, with unresolved D. CDR1 MNHEY and CDR2 SVGAGI come from the germline V gene. Trimming removed 2 bases from V and 0 bases from J, with 14 bases in between. This CDR3 has 17 residues. CDR3 in amino acids: CASSYGWRQSSYNEQFF. The CDR3 coding sequence is TGTGCCAGCAGTTACGGGTGGCGACAAAGCTCCTACAATGAGCAGTTCTTC.

This clonotype occurred many times. The V call is TRBV29-1, the J call TRBJ2-2, with D perhaps TRBD2 (6 bases). V lost 0 bases and J 4 bases, leaving 15 bases between the germline ends. This CDR3 region has 16 residues. Germline V gene lookup returns CDR1 SQVTM and CDR2 ANQGSEA. The CDR3 reads CSVEDRGEWGTGELFF. As DNA, the CDR3 is TGCAGCGTTGAAGATCGCGGGGAATGGGGCACCGGGGAGCTGTTTTTT.

This clonotype was seen a few times. The chain carries TRBV4-3 and TRBJ1-2; D gene ambiguous. The V end was cut by 0 bases, the J end by 0 bases, with 11 bases between. Germline assignment: CDR1 LGHNA and CDR2 YSLEER. This CDR3 region has 16 residues. DNA of the CDR3: TGCGCCAGCAGCCAAGATCTACGACCGGCTAACTATGGCTACACCTTC. It codes for CASSQDLRPANYGYTF.

This clonotype was observed a few times. V gene TRBV18 combines with J gene TRBJ1-1; 9 positions match TRBD1. V shed 2 bases, J shed 0 bases, and the junction held 13 bases outside the gene matches. CDR3 size: 19 residues. Germline V gene data show CDR1 as KGHSH and CDR2 as LQKENI. In DNA form, the CDR3 reads TGTGCCAGCTCACCAAAGGGACAGGGCTCAATCGTGATGAACACTGAAGCTTTCTTT. Amino acids: CASSPKGQGSIVMNTEAFF.

Details on this clonotype: A single base separates this from a much larger clone, so it may be a read error. The chain couples TRBV7-2 to TRBJ2-7; 8 bases agree with TRBD1. The CDR3 spans 15 residues. Germline-derived CDR1 and CDR2 are SGHTA and FQGNSA. The ends lost 1 base at V and 3 bases at J; junction bases unmatched: 5. CDR3 DNA sequence: TGTACCAGCAGCTTAGGTAGGACAGGGCTCTACGAGCAGTACTTC. This gives the protein CTSSLGRTGLYEQYF.

This clonotype has at least ten counts. The CDR3 reads CSARKTGGADTQYF. The CDR3 DNA sequence: TGCAGTGCTAGAAAGACAGGAGGCGCAGATACGCAGTATTTT. The chain links TRBV20-1 to TRBJ2-3, with D perhaps TRBD1 (6 bases). V lost 2 bases and J 4 bases, leaving 13 bases between the germline ends. This CDR3 comprises 14 residues. Germline V gene sequence: CDR1 DFQATT, CDR2 SNEGSKA (reference sequence).

The chain employs TRBV5-1 and TRBJ1-2, with D tentatively TRBD1 (5 bases). Trimming cost V 3 bases and J 3 bases, with 12 bases left between them. This CDR3 is built from 14 residues. CDR1 SGHRS and CDR2 YFSETQ come from the germline V gene. The CDR3 loop is CASSSSQGDYGYTF. As DNA, the CDR3 is TGCGCCAGCAGCTCATCCCAGGGAGACTATGGCTACACCTTC.

The genes are TRBV19 and TRBJ2-3; D is possibly TRBD1 (5 bases). Trimming removed 3 bases at V and 5 bases at J, with 18 bases between. The CDR3 sequence is 16 residues long. Germline values: CDR1 LNHDA, CDR2 SQIVND (reference sequence). The CDR3, as DNA: TGTGCCAGTAGTATTTACCTTGACAGTTTTGGAGATACGCAGTATTTT. Encoded protein: CASSIYLDSFGDTQYF.

This clonotype came up many times. The chain has TRBV6-2 or TRBV6-3 and TRBJ2-1; 12 positions agree with TRBD2. V lost 5 bases and J lost 0; bases outside the gene matches: 11. Germline CDR1 MNHEY, CDR2 SVGEGT. This CDR3 has 19 residues. This CDR3 is CASSVRTSGDRYSYNEQFF. As DNA, the CDR3 is TGTGCCAGCAGTGTGAGGACTAGCGGGGATCGATACTCCTACAATGAGCAGTTCTTC.

The chain carries TRBV19 and TRBJ2-2; D possibly matches TRBD1 or TRBD2 (5 bases each). V was clipped by 4 bases and J by 3 bases, with 18 bases between them. The CDR3 is 17 amino acids. Germline V gives CDR1 LNHDA, CDR2 SQIVND (reference sequence). CDR3 DNA: TGTGCCAGTAGTAGGAGGACATGGGGCACTCACACCGGGGAGCTGTTTTTT. It translates to CASSRRTWGTHTGELFF.

The sample holds many counts of this clonotype. The genes are TRBV7-2 and TRBJ2-7; a possible D gene is TRBD2 (5 bases). Germline V gene sequence: CDR1 SGHTA, CDR2 FQGNSA. The CDR3 contains 13 residues. Trimming pared 5 bases from V and 4 bases from J, leaving 12 bases between. The DNA of the CDR3 is TGTGCCAGCAGCCCGCTCAGCGGTTACGAGCAGTACTTC. Residues: CASSPLSGYEQYF.

The J gene is TRBJ2-7, the V gene TRBV23-1, with D hard to call. TRBV23-1 is flagged as an ORF with uncertain function. Trimming removed 4 bases at V and 0 bases at J, with 10 bases between. There are 14 residues in the CDR3. In DNA form, the CDR3 reads TGCGCCAGCAGTCCTGACGGATTCTCCTACGAGCAGTACTTC. Encoded protein: CASSPDGFSYEQYF.

This clonotype was found many times. The DNA for the CDR3 is TGTGCCATCAGTGACTCTAGCACAGATACGCAGTATTTT. Translation gives CAISDSSTDTQYF. V and J are TRBV10-3 and TRBJ2-3; D is ambiguous. Germline assignment: CDR1 ENHRY and CDR2 SYGVKD. The CDR3 length is 13 residues. Trimming took 3 bases from V and 0 from J, leaving 4 bases between them.

This clonotype was recorded many times. The V call is TRBV29-1, the J call TRBJ2-1; D ambiguous. Germline-derived CDR1 and CDR2 are SQVTM and ANQGSEA. This CDR3 spans 13 amino acids. Trimming removed 4 bases at V and 0 bases at J, with 7 bases between. CDR3 DNA sequence: TGCAGCGTTGTAACTATCTCCTACAATGAGCAGTTCTTC. Amino acid sequence: CSVVTISYNEQFF.

This clonotype was detected many times. The gene calls are TRBV11-3 and TRBJ2-2, with D tentatively TRBD1 (5 bases). Germline-derived CDR1 and CDR2 are SGHNT and YENEEA. Trimming cost V 0 bases and J 0 bases, with 8 bases left between them. The CDR3 is 16 residues long. In DNA form, the CDR3 reads TGTGCCAGCAGCTTAGATGGGGCAGCGAACACCGGGGAGCTGTTTTTT. This sequence encodes CASSLDGAANTGELFF.

The chain has TRBV11-1 and TRBJ2-1; D is perhaps TRBD1 (5 bases). The CDR3 is 16 residues long. Germline values: CDR1 SGHAT, CDR2 FQDESV (reference sequence). Trimming took off 5 bases at V and 8 bases at J, with 22 bases between the two ends. DNA for the CDR3: TGTGCCAGCAGCCAGGGAAGTCTACCCTTTGGGGATGAGCAGTTCTTC. Its translation is CASSQGSLPFGDEQFF.